This T cell receptor beta chain emerged from a study of blood T cell repertoires in COVID-19. Study-level background: Researchers got acute and convalescent COVID-19 samples from the United States, Italy and Spain. T cells, B-cell-depleted T cells, or PBMCs provided the cDNA or gDNA that served as material.

This clone was seen only a few times. Per the original methods: The authors estimated nucleated cell counts from reference gene primer amplification. The data were produced by immunoSEQ multiplex PCR, yet TCRdb's version contains in-frame clones alone and is incomplete. The V and J calls and the clone size are those of that table, but D and trimming were determined from the DNA. The data contain some 85,000 clones, approximately 80% of them singletons. V trimming: 3 bases; J trimming: 6 bases; junction bases outside the gene matches: 7. Germline CDR1 reads DFQATT; CDR2 reads SNEGSKA (reference sequence). The CDR3 totals 14 residues.

The sequence came from a woman aged 80 or over with acute or convalescent COVID-19. V gene TRBV20-1 combines with J gene TRBJ2-7, with TRBD2 matching 11 bases. Sequencing was done on a sample of peripheral blood. The CDR3 sequence is CSASLPSGGREQYF. The CDR3 DNA reads TGCAGTGCTAGTCTCCCTAGCGGGGGGCGCGAGCAGTACTTC.